This T cell receptor beta chain was recorded in a study of cytomegalovirus exposure and HLA in healthy donors. Study observations and caveats: Some TCR beta chains (164 of them) were listed as cytomegalovirus-associated. Earlier analysis found most TCR beta V segments productive about 87% or about 30% of the time.

The PCR contained 60 Vbeta and 13 Jbeta primers. Assay: immunoSEQ multiplex PCR; the TCRdb copy retains only in-frame clones and omits some. The sample has about 170,000 clones, more than 70% seen once. This clone occurred once. Its antigen is currently unknown. From germline, CDR1 is SGHRS and CDR2 YFSETQ. J gave up 4 bases and V 4 bases, and 5 bases lay outside the gene matches. The CDR3 runs to 14 residues. The chain has TRBV5-1 and TRBJ2-1, with 7 bases aligning to TRBD1. The origin of this receptor is a male donor in good health and CMV-seronegative. Source material: PBMCs. CDR3 loop: CASSPGDRYNEQFF. CDR3 DNA: TGCGCCAGCAGCCCCGGGGACAGATACAATGAGCAGTTCTTC.